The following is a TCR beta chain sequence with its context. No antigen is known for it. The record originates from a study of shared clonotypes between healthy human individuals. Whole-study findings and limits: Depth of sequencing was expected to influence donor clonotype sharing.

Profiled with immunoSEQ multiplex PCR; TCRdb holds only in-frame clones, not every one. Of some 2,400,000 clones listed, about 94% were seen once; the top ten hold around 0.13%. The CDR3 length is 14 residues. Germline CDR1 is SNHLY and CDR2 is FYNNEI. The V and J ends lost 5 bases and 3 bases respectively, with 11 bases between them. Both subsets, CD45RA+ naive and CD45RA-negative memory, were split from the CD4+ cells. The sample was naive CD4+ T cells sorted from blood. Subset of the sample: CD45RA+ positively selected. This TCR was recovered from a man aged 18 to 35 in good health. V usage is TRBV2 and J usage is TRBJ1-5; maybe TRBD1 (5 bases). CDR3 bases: TGTGCCAGCAGTTGGGGACGGTTCAATCAGCCCCAGCATTTT. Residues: CASSWGRFNQPQHF.